The 7 T cell receptor beta chains in this list originate from one sample, sequenced in a study of cytomegalovirus exposure and HLA in healthy donors. The PCR had 60 Vbeta and 13 Jbeta primers. Clones were read by immunoSEQ multiplex PCR, and TCRdb kept only the in-frame ones, dropping some. This sample's table has some 51,000 clones. Sequencing used PBMCs. The receptors shown here come from a man aged 35 to 55 in good health and CMV-seropositive.

This sequence joins TRBV6-5 and TRBJ2-1; D not certain. CDR3 length equals 15 residues. Germline CDR1 MNHEY, CDR2 SVGAGI. Trimming pared 2 bases from V and 0 bases from J, leaving 8 bases between. The DNA for the CDR3 is TGTGCCAGCAGTTACCGGTCGAGCTCCTACAATGAGCAGTTCTTC. Protein sequence: CASSYRSSSYNEQFF.

The CDR3: CASSQGLAETQYF. Here the CDR3 DNA reads TGTGCCAGCAGCCAGGGACTAGCAGAGACCCAGTACTTC. This sequence joins TRBV14 and TRBJ2-5, with 9 bases fitting TRBD2. V was pared by 3 bases and J by 4 bases, with 0 bases of the junction left unmatched. The CDR3 loop spans 13 amino acids. Per germline, CDR1 SGHDN and CDR2 FVKESK.

The chain links TRBV9 to TRBJ1-1, with 8 positions matching TRBD1. The CDR3 length is 14 residues. J gave up 11 bases and V 3 bases, and 12 bases lay outside the gene matches. Germline loops: CDR1 SGDLS, CDR2 YYNGEE. Here the CDR3 reads CASSGGVAGGAAFF. The CDR3 DNA reads as TGTGCCAGCAGCGGGGGGGTGGCAGGGGGCGCCGCTTTCTTT.

CDR3 nucleotides: TGCGCCAGCAGTGAGGCCAGGGCCGCCTCACCCCTCCACTTT. Its protein product is CASSEARAASPLHF. The V gene is TRBV10-1, the J gene TRBJ1-6, with D maybe TRBD1 (5 bases). This CDR3 region has 14 residues. V was clipped by 2 bases and J by 10 bases, with 12 bases between them. The germline gives CDR1 WNHNN, CDR2 SYGVQD (reference sequence).

The genes are TRBV9 and TRBJ1-1; no clear D gene. The germline V gene encodes CDR1 SGDLS and CDR2 YYNGEE. Trimming pared 0 bases from V and 0 bases from J, leaving 9 bases between. The CDR3 has 15 amino acids. The CDR3 DNA follows: TGTGCCAGCAGCGTAGACCCAGACTTGAACACTGAAGCTTTCTTT. Protein product: CASSVDPDLNTEAFF.

This sequence joins TRBV25-1 and TRBJ1-1; D unresolved. Germline CDR1 reads MGHDK; CDR2 reads SYGVNS. Trimming shortened V by 3 bases and J by 11 bases, and 10 bases separated the two germline ends. This CDR3 is 11 amino acids long. CDR3 sequence reads: CASSDPGSAFF. The CDR3 DNA reads TGTGCCAGCAGTGATCCGGGTTCGGCTTTCTTT.

The rearrangement links TRBV7-6 to TRBJ1-1; D not resolved. The V and J ends lost 5 bases and 4 bases respectively, with 11 bases between them. The CDR3 spans 13 residues. Germline assignment: CDR1 SGHVS and CDR2 FNYEAQ. CDR3 loop: CASSTGLTTEAFF. CDR3 sequence (DNA): TGTGCCAGCAGCACCGGACTTACCACTGAAGCTTTCTTT. The whole variable domain, filled in from reference TRBV7-6 and TRBJ1-1, reads GAGVSQSPRYKVTKRGQDVALRCDPISGHVSLYWYRQALGQGPEFLTYFNYEAQQDKSGLPNDRFSAERPEGSISTLTIQRTEQRDSAMYRCASSTGLTTEAFFGQGTRLTVV.